The 23 T cell receptor beta chains below come from one sample, sequenced in a study of T cell responses to AZD1222 COVID-19 vaccine. The data were produced by immunoSEQ multiplex PCR, yet TCRdb's version contains in-frame clones alone and is incomplete. This sample yields some 100,000 clones, of which approximately 90% are seen a single time; around 10% belongs to the top ten. Sequenced here: peripheral blood, sampled on day 0 of AZD1222 vaccination. The receptor source for this set is an adult in good health.

The CDR3 DNA sequence: TGTGCCAGCACCTTGGACACGGATGGCTACACCTTC. This sequence encodes CASTLDTDGYTF. The rearrangement uses TRBV12-3 or TRBV12-4 and TRBJ1-2, with D perhaps TRBD1 (5 bases). V dropped 7 bases and J dropped 6 bases, with 12 bases sitting between them. The CDR3 totals 12 residues.

This rearrangement joins TRBV20-1 to TRBJ2-1; possibly TRBD2 for D (6 bases). Germline V lookup: CDR1 DFQATT, CDR2 SNEGSKA (reference sequence). CDR3 length equals 10 residues. V lost 5 bases to trimming and J lost 12 bases, with 11 bases between them. CDR3 coding DNA: TGCAGTGCTTATCAGGGAGGGCAGTTCTTC. The encoded protein is CSAYQGGQFF.

V and J are TRBV21-1 and TRBJ2-5; the D call TRBD1 from the table was never checked on the DNA. TRBV21-1 is designated a pseudogene. The CDR3 runs to 17 residues. CDR3 nucleotide sequence: TGTGCCAGCAGCAAAGCGCTGGGGAACAGGCAAAAAGAGACCCAGTACTTC. Encoded protein: CASSKALGNRQKETQYF.

This rearrangement joins TRBV18 to TRBJ1-1; no reliable D call. The V end was cut by 3 bases, the J end by 10 bases, with 15 bases between. In germline, CDR1 is KGHSH, CDR2 LQKENI. This CDR3 spans 13 amino acids. The chain's CDR3 is CASSPNEDRVAFF. The CDR3 DNA follows: TGTGCCAGCTCACCGAACGAAGACCGGGTAGCTTTCTTT.

The chain links TRBV12-3 or TRBV12-4 to TRBJ2-5; perhaps TRBD2 as D (5 bases). V shed 4 bases and J shed 7 bases, with 13 bases lying between them. The CDR3 sequence is 13 residues long. The CDR3 sequence is CASSWRGLATQYF. The CDR3 DNA reads as TGTGCCAGCAGTTGGAGAGGGCTGGCGACCCAGTACTTC.

The chain links TRBV28 to TRBJ2-7; TRBD2 agrees at 7 bases. The CDR3 consists of 13 residues. The junction had 6 bases not matched to a gene; V was cut back by 3 bases and J by 7 bases. Germline CDR1 and CDR2: MDHEN and SYDVKM. CDR3 sequence reads: CASSLLRRGEQYF. CDR3 nucleotide sequence: TGTGCCAGCAGTTTGCTTCGGCGGGGGGAGCAGTACTTC.

The genes are TRBV3-1 (or the pseudogene TRBV3-2) and TRBJ2-2; D call uncertain. CDR1 is LGHDT, CDR2 YNNKEL, per germline (reference sequence). The V and J ends lost 2 bases and 3 bases respectively, with 1 base between them. This CDR3 contains 12 residues. CDR3 protein: CASSQHTGELFF. The CDR3, as DNA: TGTGCCAGCAGCCAACACACCGGGGAGCTGTTTTTT.

The V and J genes are TRBV7-2 and TRBJ2-7; TRBD2 matches 7 bases. CDR3 length: 15 amino acids. V lost 3 bases to trimming and J lost 4 bases; unmatched junction nucleotides: 9. Per the germline V gene, CDR1 is SGHTA and CDR2 is FQGNSA. DNA for the CDR3: TGTGCCAGCAGCTTCGACTCGCGGGGGATATACGAGCAGTACTTC. Residues: CASSFDSRGIYEQYF. Filled out from reference TRBV7-2 and TRBJ2-7, the complete variable domain reads GAGVSQSPSNKVTEKGKDVELRCDPISGHTALYWYRQSLGQGLEFLIYFQGNSAPDKSGLPSDRFSAERTGGSVSTLTIQRTQQEDSAVYLCASSFDSRGIYEQYFGPGTRLTVT.

The chain joins TRBV27 to TRBJ1-2; D gene ambiguous. The germline V gene encodes CDR1 MNHEY and CDR2 SMNVEV (reference sequence). CDR3 size: 15 residues. Trimming removed 0 bases at V and 8 bases at J, with 16 bases between. CDR3 in amino acids: CASSLSQTGIRGYTF. The CDR3 DNA is TGTGCCAGCAGTTTATCTCAGACGGGCATAAGAGGCTACACCTTC.

The chain recombines TRBV18 with TRBJ1-1; the D is unclear. Looked up from germline, CDR1 is KGHSH and CDR2 is LQKENI. This CDR3 spans 14 amino acids. V was trimmed by 3 bases and J by 4 bases, leaving 12 bases between them. CDR3 protein: CASSPERFGTEAFF. In DNA form, the CDR3 reads TGTGCCAGCTCACCGGAACGATTTGGCACTGAAGCTTTCTTT.

The chain links TRBV2 to TRBJ2-1; D might be TRBD1 (5 bases). Germline V gives CDR1 SNHLY, CDR2 FYNNEI. V gave up 7 bases and J gave up 1 base, with 14 bases separating them. The CDR3 runs 15 residues. CDR3 coding DNA: TGTGCCAGCAAGGGGCCGGCTAGTTCCTACAATGAGCAGTTCTTC. Residues: CASKGPASSYNEQFF.

In its sample, this clone was seen once. The V call is TRBV19, the J call TRBJ1-5, with D hard to call. CDR1 and CDR2 from the germline V gene are LNHDA and SQIVND (reference sequence). V lost 5 bases and J 2 bases, leaving 16 bases between the germline ends. The CDR3 runs to 16 residues. CDR3 nucleotide sequence: TGTGCCAGTAGTCCCTCACGGCGGGATGGCAATCAGCCCCAGCATTTT. Its translation: CASSPSRRDGNQPQHF.

This clone is a singleton in its sample. The chain has TRBV7-2 and TRBJ2-2; TRBD1 or TRBD2 may be the D gene (5 bases each). With 5 bases removed from V and 2 bases from J, the gap between germline ends came to 15 bases. CDR1 and CDR2 from the germline V gene are SGHTA and FQGNSA. The CDR3 spans 16 residues. CDR3: CASSVMPGPNTGELFF. The CDR3 nucleotides are TGTGCCAGCAGCGTTATGCCGGGACCAAACACCGGGGAGCTGTTTTTT.

This rearrangement joins TRBV7-2 to TRBJ2-1; D may correspond to TRBD1 or TRBD2 (5 bases each). Looked up from germline, CDR1 is SGHTA and CDR2 is FQGNSA. CDR3 size: 16 residues. Trimming cost V 1 base and J 0 bases, with 10 bases left between them. The DNA of the CDR3 is TGTGCCAGCAGCTTAGGCCGGGGCCTCTCCTACAATGAGCAGTTCTTC. Protein product: CASSLGRGLSYNEQFF.

The genes are TRBV7-9 and TRBJ1-3; D is uncertain. The germline CDR1 and CDR2 sequences are SEHNR and FQNEAQ (reference sequence). The CDR3 consists of 12 residues. Deletions cut 8 bases from V and 1 base from J, with 6 bases between. The CDR3 region is CASEGSGNTIYF. The CDR3 DNA reads TGTGCCAGCGAGGGTTCTGGAAACACCATATATTTT.

A word on this clone: A junction boundary mismatches the germline segment, possibly from a read error. J is TRBJ1-5 and V is TRBV6-1, with no clear D. The CDR3 runs to 16 residues. Germline loops: CDR1 MNHNS, CDR2 SASEGT. CDR3 coding DNA: TGTGCCAGCAGGGAAGGGAGCAGCTTAAATAATCAGCCCCAGCATTTT. Translating it yields CASREGSSLNNQPQHF.

This chain links TRBV10-3 with TRBJ2-7; D perhaps matches TRBD1 (5 bases). The CDR3 is 14 residues long. CDR1 is ENHRY and CDR2 is SYGVKD in the germline V gene. V lost 3 bases and J lost 4, with 13 bases in between. The CDR3 DNA reads as TGTGCCATCAGTGATCATTTAGGGGCGTACGAGCAGTACTTC. Encoded protein: CAISDHLGAYEQYF.

The chain employs TRBV7-2 and TRBJ2-7; 10 bases line up with TRBD2. The ends lost 5 bases at V and 2 bases at J; junction bases unmatched: 6. CDR1 and CDR2 from the germline V gene are SGHTA and FQGNSA. The CDR3 is 15 amino acids. The CDR3 reads CASSNTGTSAYEQYF. The CDR3, as DNA: TGTGCCAGCAGCAACACCGGGACTAGCGCCTACGAGCAGTACTTC.

This chain links TRBV27 with TRBJ2-7; D perhaps matches TRBD2 (6 bases). The CDR3 consists of 17 residues. V lost 2 bases and J 0 bases, leaving 17 bases between the germline ends. Germline V gives CDR1 MNHEY, CDR2 SMNVEV (reference sequence). CDR3 in DNA: TGTGCCAGCAGTTTAAAGGCTAGCGACCTGAGCTCCTACGAGCAGTACTTC. Its protein product is CASSLKASDLSSYEQYF.

The chain joins TRBV11-2 to TRBJ2-2; TRBD1 might be the D (5 bases). The CDR3 is 15 amino acids. Germline CDR1 SGHAT, CDR2 FQNNGV. V lost 5 bases to trimming and J lost 4 bases, with 14 bases between them. CDR3 sequence: CASSPRQKLTGELFF. CDR3 sequence (DNA): TGTGCCAGCAGCCCAAGACAGAAGCTCACCGGGGAGCTGTTTTTT.

V usage is TRBV5-1 and J usage is TRBJ2-7; TRBD1 aligns across 8 bases. The V segment lost 3 bases and the J segment 7 bases; nucleotides outside the gene matches: 6. Germline CDR1 reads SGHRS; CDR2 reads YFSETQ. The CDR3 has 13 residues. CDR3 region: CASSWGQAREQYF. The CDR3 coding sequence is TGCGCCAGCAGCTGGGGACAGGCCCGTGAGCAGTACTTC.

The rearrangement joins TRBV30 to TRBJ2-3; D remains ambiguous. The CDR3 is 14 residues long. The V end was cut by 2 bases, the J end by 0 bases, with 9 bases between. Germline V gene data show CDR1 as GTSNPN and CDR2 as SVGIG (reference sequence). CDR3 sequence reads: CAWSPDPSTDTQYF. The CDR3 DNA reads TGTGCCTGGAGTCCCGATCCTAGCACAGATACGCAGTATTTT.

The chain recombines TRBV27 with TRBJ2-7; weak D call: TRBD1 (6 bases). This CDR3 spans 14 amino acids. With 7 bases removed from V and 4 bases from J, the gap between germline ends came to 17 bases. From germline, CDR1 is MNHEY and CDR2 SMNVEV (reference sequence). In DNA, the CDR3 is TGTGCCAGCACCTCACCCGGCAGGGGTTACGAGCAGTACTTC. It encodes CASTSPGRGYEQYF.